This T cell receptor beta chain was observed in a study of monozygotic twins with cystic fibrosis. Comment on this clone: Its antigen is still unknown.

General study results and limits: No link emerged between shared CDR3 counts and age, concordance or severity. Clonality was generally low (median around 0.0098), higher in the most severe patients.

The method was immunoSEQ multiplex PCR; TCRdb's version includes in-frame clones alone and lacks a portion of them. The table has 30,000 to 35,000 clones, more than 55% seen once. The TCR was taken from a girl aged 10-17 years with cystic fibrosis. Specimen: blood.

As DNA, the CDR3 is TGTGCCTGTTCTGGACTAGCGGGAGTTGGGCTCAATGAGCAGTTCTTC. Amino acid sequence: CACSGLAGVGLNEQFF. This chain connects TRBV30 to TRBJ2-1; 13 bases fit TRBD2. Germline CDR1 GTSNPN, CDR2 SVGIG (reference sequence). CDR3 length: 16 amino acids. J was trimmed by 6 bases and V by 6 bases; bases with no gene match: 11.